This T cell receptor (beta chain) was identified in a study of cytotoxic CD8 clonotypes in ibrutinib-treated CLL. Generated by immunoSEQ multiplex PCR, the TCRdb table keeps only in-frame clones and is missing some. The data show some 140,000 clones, under 95% seen once. Findings and limits, study-wide: Collection times varied between progressing and sustained-remission patients. Age-matched healthy donor levels were exceeded by baseline clonality, which tracked circulating CD8+ T-cell counts.

As concerns this clone: Antigen unknown.

Investigators sourced around 1.9 micrograms of genomic DNA from cryopreserved PBMCs for TCR beta libraries. V was clipped by 2 bases and J by 3 bases, with 8 bases between them. There are 14 residues in the CDR3. Germline-derived CDR1 and CDR2 are SGHTA and FQGTGA. Sequenced here: PBMCs, sampled after 12 months of ibrutinib treatment. The gene calls are TRBV7-3 and TRBJ2-1; D is possibly TRBD2 (6 bases). The receptor was derived from a human donor with chronic lymphocytic leukemia. As DNA, the CDR3 is TGTGCCAGCAGCTTACTAGCGAACTACAATGAGCAGTTCTTC. Amino acid sequence: CASSLLANYNEQFF.